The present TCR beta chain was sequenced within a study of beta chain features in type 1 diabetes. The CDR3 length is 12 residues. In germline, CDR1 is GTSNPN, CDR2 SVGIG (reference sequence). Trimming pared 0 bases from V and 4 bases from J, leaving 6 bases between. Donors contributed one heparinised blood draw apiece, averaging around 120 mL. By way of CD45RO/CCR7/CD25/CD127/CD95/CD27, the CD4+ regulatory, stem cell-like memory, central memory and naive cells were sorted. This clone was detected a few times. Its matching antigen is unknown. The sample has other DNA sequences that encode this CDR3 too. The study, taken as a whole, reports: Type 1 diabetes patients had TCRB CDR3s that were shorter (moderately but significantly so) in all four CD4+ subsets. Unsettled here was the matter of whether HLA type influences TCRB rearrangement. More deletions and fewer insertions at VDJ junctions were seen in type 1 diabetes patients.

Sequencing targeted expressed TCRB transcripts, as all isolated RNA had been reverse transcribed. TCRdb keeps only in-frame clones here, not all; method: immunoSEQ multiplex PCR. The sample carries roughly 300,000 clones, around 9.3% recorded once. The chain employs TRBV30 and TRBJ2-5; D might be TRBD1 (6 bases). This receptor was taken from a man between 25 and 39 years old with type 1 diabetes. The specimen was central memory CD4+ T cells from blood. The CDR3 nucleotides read TGTGCCTGGAGTGTAGGGGGAGAGACCCAGTACTTC. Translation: CAWSVGGETQYF.